The next 18 T cell receptor beta chains were all read from a single sample in a study of read filtering for tumor transcriptome and immune sequencing. The library was built from roughly 400 ng RNA with molecular barcoded adaptors for alpha/delta and beta/gamma chains. Using its own MiXCR run on the reads, TCRdb lists one record per CDR3 protein. The sample lists around 48,000 distinct CDR3 sequences; approximately 19% were seen once. Sequenced material: a population of CD138-negative cells sorted from bone marrow. Receptor source: a donor at least 40 years old with multiple myeloma.

This clonotype was picked up many times. This sequence joins TRBV29-1 and TRBJ2-5; D is possibly TRBD1 or TRBD2 (6 bases each). This CDR3 is 12 amino acids long. Trimming cost V 5 bases and J 2 bases, with 9 bases left between them. The germline V gene has CDR1 SQVTM and CDR2 ANQGSEA. The CDR3 spells CSVRGRQETQYF. The CDR3 nucleotides are TGCAGCGTTAGGGGGAGGCAAGAGACCCAGTACTTC. Full variable domain (rest looked up from reference TRBV29-1 and TRBJ2-5): SAVISQKPSRDICQRGTSLTIQCQVDSQVTMMFWYRQQPGQSLTLIATANQGSEATYESGFVIDKFPISRPNLTFSTLTVSNMSPEDSSIYLCSVRGRQETQYFGPGTRLLVL.

This clonotype showed up just a few times. The chain recombines TRBV5-4 with TRBJ2-1, with a weak D call TRBD2 (5 bases). Germline CDR1 and CDR2: SGHNT and YYREEE (reference sequence). This CDR3 contains 16 residues. V shed 3 bases and J shed 1 base, with 14 bases lying between them. The CDR3 here is CASSSPLATSYNEQFF. The CDR3 region has the DNA TGTGCCAGCAGCTCCCCGCTAGCCACTTCCTACAATGAGCAGTTCTTC.

In this sample, this clonotype turned up many times. This chain connects TRBV10-2 to TRBJ1-4, with D possibly TRBD1 on 5 matching bases. Looked up from germline, CDR1 is WSHSY and CDR2 is SAAADI. The germline V and J ends were trimmed by 1 base and 7 bases, with 7 bases remaining between them. This CDR3 is built from 13 residues. For the CDR3, the DNA is TGCGCCAGCAGTGAGTTAACAGGTGAAAAACTGTTTTTT. Translated: CASSELTGEKLFF.

In this sample, this clonotype is medium-sized. The chain is built from TRBV29-1 and TRBJ2-1, with 10 bases matching TRBD1. The germline V gene encodes CDR1 SQVTM and CDR2 ANQGSEA. V was pared by 7 bases and J by 6 bases, with 3 bases of the junction left unmatched. CDR3 length: 12 amino acids. The CDR3 sequence is CSGQGASNEQFF. In nucleotides, the CDR3 is TGCAGCGGACAGGGGGCTTCCAATGAGCAGTTCTTC.

This clonotype has a count of ten or more. This sequence joins TRBV29-1 and TRBJ2-7; D not certain. The CDR3 has 10 amino acids. CDR1 SQVTM and CDR2 ANQGSEA come from the germline V gene. V lost 6 bases to trimming and J lost 3 bases, with 6 bases between them. The CDR3 spells CSVSVYEQYF. CDR3 DNA sequence: TGCAGCGTCTCCGTCTACGAGCAGTACTTC.

Comments on this clonotype: This may arise from a read error, as a much more abundant clone is one base away. The conserved final phenylalanine or tryptophan is absent from the CDR3, which likely points to a read error. The chain joins TRBV29-1 to TRBJ2-7; the D gene could be TRBD1 or TRBD2 (5 bases each). V lost 3 bases to trimming and J lost 0 bases, with 9 bases between them. The V gene's germline CDR1 is SQVTM and CDR2 ANQGSEA. The CDR3 is 13 amino acids. CDR3 bases: TGCAGCGTTGACCGGGACGGCTCCTACGAGCAGTACTCC. It is translated as CSVDRDGSYEQYS.

V and J are TRBV4-3 and TRBJ2-5; a weak D match, TRBD2 (6 bases). This CDR3 is built from 13 residues. Deletions cut 0 bases from V and 7 bases from J, with 9 bases between. Germline V CDR1 and CDR2: LGHNA, YSLEER. CDR3 in DNA: TGCGCCAGCAGCCAAGAATGGGGAGGGACCCAGTACTTC. This sequence encodes CASSQEWGGTQYF.

This clonotype was counted at least ten times. At one end, the junction sequence differs from germline, possibly due to a read error. The chain combines TRBV20-1 with TRBJ1-1; 7 positions match TRBD1. The CDR3 sequence is 12 residues long. Germline V gene lookup returns CDR1 DFQATT and CDR2 SNEGSKA (reference sequence). CDR3 sequence: CSARGGGTEAFF. In DNA, the CDR3 is TGCAGTGCAAGAGGGGGCGGCACTGAAGCTTTCTTT.

This clonotype has only a few counts. Since a much larger clone is just one base distant, this may be a read error. The gene calls are TRBV19 and TRBJ2-1, with 12 bases matching TRBD2. This CDR3 has 17 amino acids. In germline, CDR1 is LNHDA, CDR2 SQIVND (reference sequence). CDR3 sequence (DNA): TGTGCCAGTAGTATAAGGCTGACTAGCGGGAGTTACAGTGAGCAGTTCTTC. Encoded protein: CASSIRLTSGSYSEQFF.

This clonotype was recorded many times. The chain uses TRBV11-2 and TRBJ2-5, with 7 bases that match TRBD1. V shed 4 bases, J shed 4 bases, and the junction held 3 bases outside the gene matches. The CDR3 is made up of 13 amino acids. Germline V gene sequence: CDR1 SGHAT, CDR2 FQNNGV. The CDR3 is CASSWNRGETQYF. Written as DNA, the CDR3 is TGTGCCAGCAGCTGGAACAGGGGAGAGACCCAGTACTTC.

This clonotype has ten or more counts. This sequence joins TRBV12-3 or TRBV12-4 and TRBJ1-1, with 10 bases matching TRBD1. The CDR3 spans 13 residues. V gave up 7 bases and J gave up 7 bases; unmatched junction bases: 6. CDR3 nucleotides: TGTGCCAGCACCGGGACAGGGGTAGGTGAAGCTTTCTTT. Its translation is CASTGTGVGEAFF.

In its sample, this clonotype was seen many times. This rearrangement joins TRBV20-1 to TRBJ2-1; 12 bases map to TRBD1. CDR1 is DFQATT, CDR2 SNEGSKA, per germline (reference sequence). V was clipped by 5 bases and J by 6 bases; unmatched bases: 2. CDR3 size: 13 residues. CDR3 in DNA: TGCAGTGCTGGGACAGGGGGCTTCAATGAGCAGTTCTTC. As protein: CSAGTGGFNEQFF.

This clonotype came up a few times. This clone may be a read error of a much larger clone one base away. The V call is TRBV7-2, the J call TRBJ2-7; D gene uncertain. The germline V gene has CDR1 SGHTA and CDR2 FQGNSA. V was cut by 3 bases and J by 4 bases, with 10 bases left in between. The CDR3 totals 13 residues. The CDR3 nucleotides are TGTGCCAGCAGCTTGGTGGGCGGTTACGAGCAGTACTTC. Translating it yields CASSLVGGYEQYF.

This clonotype was detected ten times or more. This chain links TRBV15 with TRBJ2-1; no clear D gene. With 0 bases removed from V and 5 bases from J, the gap between germline ends came to 5 bases. The CDR3 contains 13 residues. The germline V gene has CDR1 LNHNV and CDR2 YYDKDF (reference sequence). For the CDR3, the DNA is TGTGCCACCAGCAGAGATCCAGACAATGAGCAGTTCTTC. Amino acid sequence: CATSRDPDNEQFF.

Concerning this clonotype itself: A clone one base away is much larger, so this may be a read error. This chain uses TRBV5-1 with TRBJ1-1; D gene ambiguous. The CDR3 is 14 residues long. The germline V gene has CDR1 SGHRS and CDR2 YFSETQ. CDR3 bases: TGCGCCAGCAGCTTGGGCGCTGGACTATACGAGCAGTGCTTT. Translation: CASSLGAGLYEQCF.

This clonotype occurred many times. The chain employs TRBV7-8 and TRBJ1-5, with D unclear. The CDR3 has 13 residues. Germline V lookup: CDR1 SGHVS, CDR2 FQNEAQ. Trimming stripped 1 base from V and 5 bases from J, with 6 bases between. For the CDR3, the DNA is TGTGCCAGCAGCTTAGGACTCGATCAGCCCCAGCATTTT. It codes for CASSLGLDQPQHF.

Many counts were recorded for this clonotype. The chain uses TRBV18 and TRBJ1-1; 8 nucleotides align to TRBD1. Trimming cost V 5 bases and J 0 bases; bases outside gene matches: 8. Germline CDR1 is KGHSH and CDR2 is LQKENI. The CDR3 is 16 amino acids. The CDR3 bases are TGTGCCAGCTCATCCGGACAGGGAGGCTTGAACACTGAAGCTTTCTTT. As protein: CASSSGQGGLNTEAFF.

This clonotype has only a few counts. A much larger clone differs from this one at a single base, so this may be a read error. The V call is TRBV20-1, the J call TRBJ1-1; D is undetermined. Germline lookup yields CDR1 DFQATT and CDR2 SNEGSKA (reference sequence). CDR3 length: 15 amino acids. As DNA, the CDR3 is TGCAGTGCTAGAGAAGGGAGTCAAAGCAACACTGAAGCTTCCTTT. Encoded protein: CSAREGSQSNTEASF.